The entry below gives a single T cell receptor (beta chain) sequence along with its context. V trimming: 5 bases; J trimming: 4 bases; junction bases outside the gene matches: 13. The germline V gene has CDR1 MNHEY and CDR2 SMNVEV (reference sequence). This CDR3 is 16 amino acids long. These data belong to a study of blood T cell repertoires in COVID-19. Study-wide context: There were acute and convalescent COVID-19 samples, and they came from the United States, Italy and Spain. Sample material is recorded as cDNA or gDNA derived from T cells, B-cell-depleted T cells, or PBMCs.

Categorization into cohorts depended on clinical history that participants reported. As handled by the study authors: Scientists estimated how many nucleated cells there were by amplifying reference gene primers. Generated by immunoSEQ multiplex PCR, the TCRdb table keeps only in-frame clones and is missing some. That table gives V, J and clone size, and the DNA gave D and trimming. The sample contains 250,000 or so clones, about 87% of which appear only once. This receptor was identified in a woman aged 25 to 39 with acute COVID-19. The sequenced sample consisted of PBMCs or T cells enriched from blood (not recorded which). The chain couples TRBV27 to TRBJ1-2; 7 nucleotides agree with TRBD1. The CDR3 coding sequence is TGTGCCAGCAGTCCGCAACAGGGGTTTAGCGCCTATGGCTACACCTTC. Amino acid sequence: CASSPQQGFSAYGYTF.